The 15 T cell receptor beta chains reported below all come from one sample, sequenced in a study of beta chain features in type 1 diabetes. Expressed TCRB transcripts were sequenced after all isolated RNA was converted to cDNA. Generated by immunoSEQ multiplex PCR, the TCRdb table keeps only in-frame clones and is missing some. The sample includes about 260,000 clones, under 70% of them seen just once. Sequenced: naive CD4+ T cells from blood. The receptors here all came from a man aged 25 to 40 in good health.

V is TRBV5-1 and J is TRBJ2-3; 11 bases align to TRBD2. The CDR3 sequence is 15 residues long. V lost 4 bases and J lost 0; bases outside the gene matches: 1. Germline V lookup: CDR1 SGHRS, CDR2 YFSETQ. CDR3 bases: TGCGCCAGCAGCGGGACTAGCGGTAGCACAGATACGCAGTATTTT. Its protein is CASSGTSGSTDTQYF.

There are a few counts of this clone. The rearrangement uses TRBV10-3 and TRBJ2-7, with 7 bases matching TRBD1. CDR1 and CDR2 (germline): ENHRY, SYGVKD. Unmatched junction bases numbered 6, after V lost 10 bases and J lost 3 bases. This CDR3 region has 12 residues. In DNA, the CDR3 is TGTGCCAGTGGGGACAGCCTCTACGAGCAGTACTTC. Amino acid sequence: CASGDSLYEQYF.

The chain has TRBV30 and TRBJ1-1; 7 nucleotides align to TRBD1. Losses at the gene ends were 3 bases for V and 1 base for J; bases not matched to a gene: 20. This CDR3 has 19 amino acids. Germline values: CDR1 GTSNPN, CDR2 SVGIG (reference sequence). The CDR3 loop is CAWSPGTAQPVLPNTEAFF. CDR3 nucleotide sequence: TGTGCCTGGAGCCCCGGGACAGCTCAACCCGTCCTCCCGAACACTGAAGCTTTCTTT.

Here the CDR3 reads CASSRVQGGTYEQYF. The DNA for the CDR3 is TGTGCCAGCAGCCGCGTCCAGGGCGGGACCTACGAGCAGTACTTC. The chain uses TRBV7-2 and TRBJ2-7; TRBD2 might be the D (6 bases). This CDR3 spans 15 amino acids. Trimming left V 5 bases short and J 2 bases short, with 16 bases between. Germline CDR1 reads SGHTA; CDR2 reads FQGNSA.

V is TRBV5-6 and J is TRBJ2-4; D ambiguous. Per germline, CDR1 SGHDT and CDR2 YYEEEE. V dropped 0 bases and J dropped 7 bases, with 11 bases sitting between them. The CDR3 extends over 14 amino acids. Here the CDR3 reads CASSLALERNIQYF. In nucleotides, the CDR3 is TGTGCCAGCAGCTTGGCGTTGGAGCGTAACATTCAGTACTTC.

This chain uses TRBV30 with TRBJ2-5; tentatively, D is TRBD1 (5 bases). Germline V lookup: CDR1 GTSNPN, CDR2 SVGIG (reference sequence). The ends were cut back, 2 bases at V and 2 bases at J, with 9 bases in the middle. The CDR3 has 13 residues. As DNA, the CDR3 is TGTGCCTGGAGTTCACAGGAACAAGAGACCCAGTACTTC. Amino acids: CAWSSQEQETQYF.

This clone was picked up one time. The J gene is TRBJ2-7, the V gene TRBV9, with D perhaps matching TRBD2 (5 bases). V lost 4 bases to trimming and J lost 2 bases, with 16 bases between them. In germline, CDR1 is SGDLS, CDR2 YYNGEE. The CDR3 spans 15 residues. The CDR3 nucleotides are TGTGCCAGCAGCCCCGGCGAGCGGCCACCCTACGAGCAGTACTTC. It encodes CASSPGERPPYEQYF. Combining the CDR3 with reference TRBV9 and TRBJ2-7 gives the whole variable domain DSGVTQTPKHLITATGQRVTLRCSPRSGDLSVYWYQQSLDQGLQFLIQYYNGEERAKGNILERFSAQQFPDLHSELNLSSLELGDSALYFCASSPGERPPYEQYFGPGTRLTVT.

This clone has only one observation. This chain connects TRBV6-5 to TRBJ2-1; D is ambiguous. Germline V gives CDR1 MNHEY, CDR2 SVGAGI. The CDR3 contains 13 residues. V lost 4 bases to trimming and J lost 8 bases, with 12 bases between them. In DNA form, the CDR3 reads TGTGCCAGCAGTTTGGTCCCGGGTGATGAGCAGTTCTTC. This sequence encodes CASSLVPGDEQFF.

This clone was observed a single time. The rearrangement joins TRBV11-2 to TRBJ2-7, with a tentative D call TRBD2 (5 bases). The germline V gene encodes CDR1 SGHAT and CDR2 FQNNGV. This CDR3 has 12 amino acids. V lost 1 base and J lost 7, with 8 bases in between. CDR3 residues: CASSLASGEQYF. CDR3 in DNA: TGTGCCAGCAGCTTAGCTTCGGGAGAGCAGTACTTC.

This clone showed up just once. This chain uses TRBV9 with TRBJ2-3; D gene ambiguous. Germline V gene data show CDR1 as SGDLS and CDR2 as YYNGEE. V was pared by 4 bases and J by 3 bases, with 15 bases between. CDR3 length: 15 residues. The CDR3 protein is CASSLGPAVTDTQYF. DNA for the CDR3: TGTGCCAGCAGCCTCGGGCCCGCGGTGACAGATACGCAGTATTTT.

The genes are TRBV9 and TRBJ1-2; D is uncertain. There are 13 residues in the CDR3. The V gene's germline CDR1 is SGDLS and CDR2 YYNGEE. Trimming shortened V by 1 base and J by 6 bases, and 10 bases separated the two germline ends. This CDR3 is CASSVHNLDGYTF. In DNA, the CDR3 is TGTGCCAGCAGCGTACACAACTTGGATGGCTACACCTTC.

This clone was seen more than once but under ten times. Different DNA sequences within this sample yield the same CDR3. The gene calls are TRBV30 and TRBJ1-1; 7 nucleotides agree with TRBD1. The CDR3 is 13 amino acids. The V gene's germline CDR1 is GTSNPN and CDR2 SVGIG (reference sequence). V was pared by 0 bases and J by 5 bases, with 3 bases of the junction left unmatched. This chain's CDR3 is CAWSVNRGTEAFF. The CDR3 DNA follows: TGTGCCTGGAGTGTGAACAGGGGAACTGAAGCTTTCTTT.

This clone was observed a handful of times. The rearrangement links TRBV18 to TRBJ2-5; tentative D call: TRBD1 (6 bases). From germline, CDR1 is KGHSH and CDR2 LQKENI. The length of the CDR3 is 14 residues. V gave up 0 bases and J gave up 4 bases, with 9 bases separating them. Here the CDR3 reads CASSPPDSRETQYF. CDR3 DNA sequence: TGTGCCAGCTCACCACCGGACAGCAGAGAGACCCAGTACTTC.

The chain carries TRBV9 and TRBJ2-5; no definite D call. The germline gives CDR1 SGDLS, CDR2 YYNGEE. Between the trimmed V and J ends, which lost 4 bases and 2 bases, there was a span of 9 bases. The CDR3 has 13 amino acids. DNA of the CDR3: TGTGCCAGCAGCCTCCCTTCGCAAGAGACCCAGTACTTC. Amino acid sequence: CASSLPSQETQYF.

This chain joins TRBV27 and TRBJ2-4, with a tentative D call TRBD2 (6 bases). Trimming removed 2 bases from V and 11 bases from J, with 16 bases in between. The CDR3 spans 14 residues. Germline assignment: CDR1 MNHEY and CDR2 SMNVEV (reference sequence). In nucleotides, the CDR3 is TGTGCCAGCAGTTTAAGGGGTGGCGGGGTCGTTCAGTACTTC. Residues: CASSLRGGGVVQYF.